This is a list of T cell receptor beta chains from one sample in a study of T cell repertoires in cytomegalovirus infection. Using its own MiXCR run on the reads, TCRdb lists one record per CDR3 protein. The sample shows approximately 30,000 distinct CDR3 sequences, around a fifth of them seen only once. For these TCRs, the target antigens are not known. The input for sequencing was CD8+ T cells from cultured PBMCs, taken from culture after CMV antigen stimulation. The receptor set was obtained from a human donor in good health (CMV status not recorded). Some clones in this sample may be carry-over from other donors' samples. CDR3s include the opening cysteine and the closing phenylalanine or tryptophan. Fields, in order: D gene, J gene, V gene, clone size, CDR3 DNA, CDR3 protein. A D gene is named only where the DNA matches it firmly. For some rows the clone size is stated as once, few or many, or as a class when expanded; others skip it.

D gene: NA; J gene: TRBJ2-3; V gene: TRBV7-9; clone size: NA; CDR3 DNA: TGTGCCAGCAGCCCAGCTCTAGCTCCAGATACGCAGTATTTT; CDR3 protein: CASSPALAPDTQYF
D gene: TRBD1; J gene: TRBJ2-1; V gene: TRBV7-2; clone size: few; CDR3 DNA: TGTGCCAGCAGCTCCCGTCCCGGGACAGGAACGGGGACGGAGCAGTTCTTC; CDR3 protein: CASSSRPGTGTGTEQFF
D gene: TRBD2; J gene: TRBJ2-1; V gene: TRBV7-2; clone size: NA; CDR3 DNA: TGTGCCAGCAGCTTCCGTCCGACTAGCGGGAATCAGTTGGATGAGCAGTTCTTC; CDR3 protein: CASSFRPTSGNQLDEQFF
D gene: NA; J gene: TRBJ2-1; V gene: TRBV6-5; clone size: NA; CDR3 DNA: TGTGCCAGCAGCGAAGGACGAGGAAGCAATGAGCAGTTCTTC; CDR3 protein: CASSEGRGSNEQFF
D gene: NA; J gene: TRBJ2-3; V gene: TRBV6-5; clone size: few; CDR3 DNA: TGTGCCAGCAGTTACTCCCTGAGCGGCACAGATACGCAGTATTTT; CDR3 protein: CASSYSLSGTDTQYF
D gene: NA; J gene: TRBJ2-1; V gene: TRBV7-2; clone size: many; CDR3 DNA: TGTGCCAGCAGCTTAAGCCAGAAGCCTTCCAATGAGCAGTTCTTC; CDR3 protein: CASSLSQKPSNEQFF
D gene: NA; J gene: TRBJ1-4; V gene: TRBV7-8; clone size: many; CDR3 DNA: TGTGCCAGCAGCTCAGCGAGAAGGGCCACTAATGAAAAACTGTTTTTT; CDR3 protein: CASSSARRATNEKLFF
D gene: NA; J gene: TRBJ2-1; V gene: TRBV6-5; clone size: NA; CDR3 DNA: TGTGCCAGCAGTTACACGGGTGAGCAGTTCTTC; CDR3 protein: CASSYTGEQFF
D gene: TRBD2; J gene: TRBJ2-2; V gene: TRBV7-8; clone size: NA; CDR3 DNA: TGTGCCAGCAGCTTAGGACTAGCGGCAGCGAACACCGGGGAGCTGTTTTTT; CDR3 protein: CASSLGLAAANTGELFF
D gene: NA; J gene: TRBJ2-7; V gene: TRBV29-1; clone size: few; CDR3 DNA: TGCAGCGTTGAAGGCAGGGGAGGATACGAGCAGTACTTC; CDR3 protein: CSVEGRGGYEQYF
D gene: NA; J gene: TRBJ1-1; V gene: TRBV6-1; clone size: many; CDR3 DNA: TGTGCCAGCAGAAGCTTTGGCGGGGACACTGAAGCTTTCTTT; CDR3 protein: CASRSFGGDTEAFF
D gene: NA; J gene: TRBJ2-7; V gene: TRBV7-2; clone size: few; CDR3 DNA: TGTGCCAGCAGCTTATCTCGCGAGCAGTACTTC; CDR3 protein: CASSLSREQYF
D gene: TRBD1; J gene: TRBJ1-1; V gene: TRBV7-9; clone size: NA; CDR3 DNA: TGTGCCAGCAGCCGGGACAGGGTTAACACTGAAGCTTTCTTT; CDR3 protein: CASSRDRVNTEAFF
D gene: NA; J gene: TRBJ1-2; V gene: TRBV10-3; clone size: NA; CDR3 DNA: TGTGCCATCAGTGGACCCGACAGGCTCTATGGCTACACCTTC; CDR3 protein: CAISGPDRLYGYTF
D gene: NA; J gene: TRBJ2-4; V gene: TRBV7-8; clone size: NA; CDR3 DNA: TGTGCCAGCAGCTTAGGAGGGGAAAACATTCAGTACTTC; CDR3 protein: CASSLGGENIQYF
D gene: NA; J gene: TRBJ1-6; V gene: TRBV15; clone size: NA; CDR3 DNA: TGTGCCACCGGCCGGGACGCCGAGGGTACTTCACCCCTCCACTTT; CDR3 protein: CATGRDAEGTSPLHF
D gene: NA; J gene: TRBJ1-2; V gene: TRBV12-3/TRBV12-4; clone size: NA; CDR3 DNA: TGTGCCAGCAGTTTTTCCCCTAACTATGGCTACACCTTC; CDR3 protein: CASSFSPNYGYTF
D gene: TRBD1; J gene: TRBJ1-1; V gene: TRBV7-8; clone size: NA; CDR3 DNA: TGTGCCAGCAGCTTATCCAGGGGGCGCCCCGGCACTGAAGCTTTCTTT; CDR3 protein: CASSLSRGRPGTEAFF
D gene: TRBD1; J gene: TRBJ2-7; V gene: TRBV7-6; clone size: once; CDR3 DNA: TGTGCCAGCAGCCCCGGACAGGGGGCGAACCACGAGCAGTACTTC; CDR3 protein: CASSPGQGANHEQYF
D gene: TRBD1; J gene: TRBJ1-1; V gene: TRBV19; clone size: NA; CDR3 DNA: TGTGCCAGTAGTCCTGACAGGGGTTACACTGAAGCTTTCTTT; CDR3 protein: CASSPDRGYTEAFF
D gene: NA; J gene: TRBJ1-1; V gene: TRBV19; clone size: few; CDR3 DNA: TGTGCCGGTAGTATTGTGGGGGGGAACACTGAAGCTTTCTTT; CDR3 protein: CAGSIVGGNTEAFF
D gene: NA; J gene: TRBJ2-4; V gene: TRBV6-2/TRBV6-3; clone size: NA; CDR3 DNA: TGTGCCAGCAGTCCAAGGACGCTGGGTCAAAACATTCAGTACTTC; CDR3 protein: CASSPRTLGQNIQYF
D gene: NA; J gene: TRBJ2-1; V gene: TRBV7-9; clone size: NA; CDR3 DNA: TGTGCCAGCAGCTTGAAAAGCTCCTACAATGAGCAGTTCTTC; CDR3 protein: CASSLKSSYNEQFF
D gene: NA; J gene: TRBJ2-2; V gene: TRBV28; clone size: NA; CDR3 DNA: TGTGCCAGCAGTTTCCCCGACTACCAGAACACCGGGGAGCTGTTTTTT; CDR3 protein: CASSFPDYQNTGELFF
D gene: NA; J gene: TRBJ2-1; V gene: TRBV7-9; clone size: many; CDR3 DNA: TGTGCCAGCAGCCCTACCGGGACTTCCTACTACAATGAGCAGTTCTTC; CDR3 protein: CASSPTGTSYYNEQFF
D gene: NA; J gene: TRBJ2-3; V gene: TRBV2; clone size: NA; CDR3 DNA: TGTGCCAGCAGGTTAAGCGGCCGCACAGATACGCAGTATTTT; CDR3 protein: CASRLSGRTDTQYF
D gene: NA; J gene: TRBJ2-7; V gene: TRBV2; clone size: few; CDR3 DNA: TGTGCCAGCAGTGAAGGGGGGCCTAGGGTCTACGAGCAGTACTTC; CDR3 protein: CASSEGGPRVYEQYF
D gene: NA; J gene: TRBJ1-5; V gene: TRBV7-8; clone size: NA; CDR3 DNA: TGTGCCAGCAGCATTGGGTCAGGGATTAGCAATCAGCCCCAGCATTTT; CDR3 protein: CASSIGSGISNQPQHF
D gene: TRBD2; J gene: TRBJ2-7; V gene: TRBV7-2; clone size: few; CDR3 DNA: TGTGCCAGCAGCTTTGTAGCGGGAGGGCCTAACGAGCAGTACTTC; CDR3 protein: CASSFVAGGPNEQYF
D gene: NA; J gene: TRBJ2-3; V gene: TRBV4-1; clone size: NA; CDR3 DNA: TGCGCCAGCAGCCAAGATCCCCAGACTAGCACAGATACGCAGTATTTT; CDR3 protein: CASSQDPQTSTDTQYF